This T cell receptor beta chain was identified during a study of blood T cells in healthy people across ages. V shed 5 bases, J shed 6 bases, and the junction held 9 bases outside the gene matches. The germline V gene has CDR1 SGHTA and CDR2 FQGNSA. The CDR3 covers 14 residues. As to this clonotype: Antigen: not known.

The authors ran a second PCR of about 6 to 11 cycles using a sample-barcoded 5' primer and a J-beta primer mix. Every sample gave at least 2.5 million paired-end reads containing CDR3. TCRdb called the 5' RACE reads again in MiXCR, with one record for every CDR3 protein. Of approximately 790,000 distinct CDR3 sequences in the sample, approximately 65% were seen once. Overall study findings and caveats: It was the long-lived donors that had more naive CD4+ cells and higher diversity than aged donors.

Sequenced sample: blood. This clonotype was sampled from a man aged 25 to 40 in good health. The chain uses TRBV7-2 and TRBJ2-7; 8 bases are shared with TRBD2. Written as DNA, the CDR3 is TGTGCCAGCAGCCTGGATGTAGCGGGGTGCGAGCAGTACTTC. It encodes CASSLDVAGCEQYF.